What follows are 21 T cell receptor beta chains derived from one specimen sequenced in a study of T cells in Graves' hyperthyroidism and ophthalmopathy. Template material for amplifying TCR beta CDR3 regions consisted of RNA transcripts. Carried out on the TCR CDR3, a first-round RT-PCR used the HTBI primer set. TCRdb re-called the multiplex PCR reads through MiXCR, storing one row per CDR3 protein. This table holds more than 500,000 distinct CDR3 sequences, around 13% found once. The specimen was blood. These receptor sequences come from a woman aged 40 to 55 with Graves' hyperthyroidism.

This clonotype was seen ten or more times. The chain links TRBV2 to TRBJ1-4; 7 bases fit TRBD1. J gave up 2 bases and V 7 bases, and 7 bases lay outside the gene matches. Germline CDR1 reads SNHLY; CDR2 reads FYNNEI. The length of the CDR3 is 15 residues. The CDR3 DNA is TGTGCCAGCACCCTTGACAGGGCCACTAATGAAAAACTGTTTTTT. Protein product: CASTLDRATNEKLFF.

On this clonotype: A read error is possible here, since a much larger clone lies one base away. This rearrangement joins TRBV9 to TRBJ2-2; D is undetermined. Germline assignment: CDR1 SGDLS and CDR2 YYNGEE. CDR3 size: 13 residues. The CDR3 sequence: CTSSVVSTGELFF. As DNA, the CDR3 is TGTACCAGCAGCGTAGTGAGTACCGGGGAGCTGTTTTTT.

This clonotype was seen ten or more times. The V and J genes are TRBV15 and TRBJ2-7; 9 bases are shared with TRBD1. V lost 5 bases and J lost 1; bases outside the gene matches: 6. This CDR3 comprises 15 residues. Germline V CDR1 and CDR2: LNHNV, YYDKDF (reference sequence). CDR3 loop: CATSHSGTGSYEQYF. For the CDR3, the DNA is TGTGCCACCAGCCATTCCGGGACAGGGTCCTACGAGCAGTACTTC.

This clonotype was found many times. This sequence joins TRBV7-2 and TRBJ1-1; D remains unclear. The CDR3 runs to 14 residues. Germline V gene data show CDR1 as SGHTA and CDR2 as FQGNSA. V dropped 1 base and J dropped 1 base, with 7 bases sitting between them. CDR3 bases: TGTGCCAGCAGCTTAGAGGTGGCGAACACTGAAGCTTTCTTT. Amino acids: CASSLEVANTEAFF.

This clonotype was picked up many times. The chain uses TRBV30 and TRBJ1-2, with 11 bases fitting TRBD1. The V gene end was trimmed by 2 bases and the J gene end by 7 bases; junction bases not matched to a gene: 12. Germline CDR1 is GTSNPN and CDR2 is SVGIG (reference sequence). This CDR3 spans 16 amino acids. CDR3 in amino acids: CAWSFLGTGGGVGYTF. Written as DNA, the CDR3 is TGTGCCTGGAGTTTTCTAGGGACAGGGGGAGGCGTTGGCTACACCTTC. The whole variable domain, filled in from reference TRBV30 and TRBJ1-2, reads SQTIHQWPATLVQPVGSPLSLECTVEGTSNPNLYWYRQAAGRGLQLLFYSVGIGQISSEVPQNLSASRPQDRQFILSSKKLLLSDSGFYLCAWSFLGTGGGVGYTFGSGTRLTVV.

This clonotype was detected ten times or more. The chain is built from TRBV27 and TRBJ1-1; D possibly corresponds to TRBD1 (6 bases). Germline V gene sequence: CDR1 MNHEY, CDR2 SMNVEV (reference sequence). The CDR3 covers 14 residues. V dropped 0 bases and J dropped 6 bases, with 11 bases sitting between them. CDR3 in DNA: TGTGCCAGCAGTTTATCGCGACAGGCGGCTGAAGCTTTCTTT. It encodes CASSLSRQAAEAFF.

This clonotype was counted only a few times. CDR3 bases: TGCGCCAGCAGCTTGTCCCCAGGGTGGGGAGAGACCCAGTACTTC. It encodes CASSLSPGWGETQYF. The chain employs TRBV5-1 and TRBJ2-5; weak D call: TRBD1 (5 bases). Germline loops: CDR1 SGHRS, CDR2 YFSETQ. V gave up 1 base and J gave up 4 bases, with 14 bases separating them. This CDR3 comprises 15 residues.

V gene TRBV28 combines with J gene TRBJ2-7; a weak D match, TRBD1 (5 bases). This CDR3 region has 12 residues. Germline-derived CDR1 and CDR2 are MDHEN and SYDVKM. The V and J ends lost 7 bases and 1 base respectively, with 8 bases between them. CDR3 coding DNA: TGTGCCAGCAACCAGGGATCCTACGAGCAGTACTTC. Its translation: CASNQGSYEQYF.

This rearrangement joins TRBV4-1 to TRBJ2-7; D gene ambiguous. Trimming took 1 base from V and 0 from J, leaving 16 bases between them. CDR1 is MGHRA and CDR2 is YSYEKL in the germline V gene. The CDR3 has 17 residues. The CDR3 coding sequence is TGCGCCAGCAGCCAAGTCGATGTGGGCTTCAGCTCCTACGAGCAGTACTTC. This sequence encodes CASSQVDVGFSSYEQYF.

This clonotype was counted once. J is TRBJ1-1 and V is TRBV27; D gene ambiguous. Trimming removed 8 bases at V and 5 bases at J, with 6 bases between. Germline CDR1 and CDR2: MNHEY and SMNVEV (reference sequence). The CDR3 is made up of 10 amino acids. The CDR3 DNA is TGTGCCAGCTTGTTAACTGAAGCTTTCTTT. Amino acids: CASLLTEAFF.

This chain links TRBV14 with TRBJ2-2; 7 bases align to TRBD1. CDR1 and CDR2 from the germline V gene are SGHDN and FVKESK. Trimming at V came to 5 bases and at J to 2 bases, leaving 11 bases not matched to a gene. This CDR3 spans 17 amino acids. In DNA, the CDR3 is TGTGCCAGCAGCTACAGAACAGGGGCGCTAAACACCGGGGAGCTGTTTTTT. Protein sequence: CASSYRTGALNTGELFF.

This clonotype has at least ten counts. The chain couples TRBV5-1 to TRBJ2-3; D ambiguous. CDR1 SGHRS and CDR2 YFSETQ come from the germline V gene. The CDR3 spans 15 residues. V shed 1 base and J shed 0 bases, with 9 bases lying between them. Written as DNA, the CDR3 is TGCGCCAGCAGCTTGTCGGCACCTAGCACAGATACGCAGTATTTT. Amino acids: CASSLSAPSTDTQYF. Complete variable domain (other parts from reference TRBV5-1 and TRBJ2-3): KAGVTQTPRYLIKTRGQQVTLSCSPISGHRSVSWYQQTPGQGLQFLFEYFSETQRNKGNFPGRFSGRQFSNSRSEMNVSTLELGDSALYLCASSLSAPSTDTQYFGPGTRLTVL.

This clonotype was detected a few times. The V and J genes are TRBV6-1 and TRBJ1-1; 7 positions agree with TRBD1. The CDR3 loop spans 13 amino acids. V lost 4 bases to trimming and J lost 5 bases; unmatched junction nucleotides: 4. The germline V gene encodes CDR1 MNHNS and CDR2 SASEGT. CDR3 nucleotide sequence: TGTGCCAGCAGTGTGGGACAGCTAACTGAAGCTTTCTTT. Translated: CASSVGQLTEAFF.

The J gene is TRBJ2-7, the V gene TRBV4-1, with 11 bases fitting TRBD1. Trimming cost V 4 bases and J 4 bases; bases outside gene matches: 6. Germline V lookup: CDR1 MGHRA, CDR2 YSYEKL. The CDR3 extends over 15 amino acids. This chain's CDR3 is CASSPGQGAGYEQYF. The CDR3 DNA reads as TGCGCCAGCAGCCCTGGACAGGGGGCAGGGTACGAGCAGTACTTC.

This clonotype was seen at least ten times. This chain connects TRBV10-3 to TRBJ2-5; either TRBD1 or TRBD2 may fit D (6 bases each). The CDR3 consists of 13 residues. The V gene's germline CDR1 is ENHRY and CDR2 SYGVKD. Trimming removed 10 bases from V and 2 bases from J, with 14 bases in between. CDR3 DNA sequence: TGTGCCAGCGAAGAAGGGGGGCAAGAGACCCAGTACTTC. This encodes CASEEGGQETQYF.

At least ten counts were recorded for this clonotype. This rearrangement joins TRBV2 to TRBJ2-7; weak D call: TRBD2 (6 bases). The germline V and J ends were trimmed by 7 bases and 1 base, with 17 bases remaining between them. This CDR3 has 15 residues. Germline loops: CDR1 SNHLY, CDR2 FYNNEI. The CDR3 sequence is CASIYLGLSSYEQYF. In DNA form, the CDR3 reads TGTGCCAGCATTTACCTGGGACTGTCATCCTACGAGCAGTACTTC.

The table lists this clonotype with a few counts. The V and J genes are TRBV27 and TRBJ2-3; D not resolved. The V and J ends lost 3 bases and 1 base respectively, with 5 bases between them. The CDR3 has 13 amino acids. The germline gives CDR1 MNHEY, CDR2 SMNVEV (reference sequence). Here the CDR3 reads CASSFIGTDTQYF. CDR3 DNA sequence: TGTGCCAGCAGTTTTATCGGCACAGATACGCAGTATTTT.

The J gene is TRBJ2-2, the V gene TRBV27; D is perhaps TRBD1 or TRBD2 (5 bases each). The CDR3 is made up of 16 amino acids. Germline V gene lookup returns CDR1 MNHEY and CDR2 SMNVEV (reference sequence). V shed 1 base and J shed 3 bases, with 12 bases lying between them. DNA of the CDR3: TGTGCCAGCAGTTTATACTCCGGGGCGGACACCGGGGAGCTGTTTTTT. This gives the protein CASSLYSGADTGELFF.

This clonotype occurred many times. The chain is built from TRBV7-9 and TRBJ2-3; the match to TRBD2 covers 10 bases. Germline CDR1 is SEHNR and CDR2 is FQNEAQ (reference sequence). Losses at the gene ends were 11 bases for V and 1 base for J; bases not matched to a gene: 3. This CDR3 is built from 13 residues. Here the CDR3 reads CAGAGGGTDTQYF. CDR3 nucleotides: TGTGCCGGAGCGGGAGGGGGCACAGATACGCAGTATTTT.

Many counts were recorded for this clonotype. V usage is TRBV5-1 and J usage is TRBJ2-2, with D maybe TRBD1 (6 bases). The CDR3 has 15 amino acids. Germline V gene sequence: CDR1 SGHRS, CDR2 YFSETQ. V was clipped by 1 base and J by 7 bases, with 14 bases between them. The CDR3, as DNA: TGCGCCAGCAGCTTGTTCACAGGGCCGAACGGGGAGCTGTTTTTT. Its protein product is CASSLFTGPNGELFF. Supplemented by reference TRBV5-1 and TRBJ2-2, the full variable domain reads KAGVTQTPRYLIKTRGQQVTLSCSPISGHRSVSWYQQTPGQGLQFLFEYFSETQRNKGNFPGRFSGRQFSNSRSEMNVSTLELGDSALYLCASSLFTGPNGELFFGEGSRLTVL.

The chain employs TRBV4-1 and TRBJ2-3, with D perhaps assigned TRBD1 or TRBD2 (5 bases each). The CDR3 spans 15 residues. V lost 1 base and J lost 0, with 8 bases in between. Germline V gene lookup returns CDR1 MGHRA and CDR2 YSYEKL. The CDR3 sequence is CASSQGQRSTDTQYF. The CDR3 DNA reads as TGCGCCAGCAGCCAAGGACAGCGGAGCACAGATACGCAGTATTTT.